The TCR beta chain under discussion was sequenced for a study of cytomegalovirus exposure and HLA in healthy donors. Study-wide points: Later findings reportedly placed an Asian-associated ancestry cluster below the approximately 670-donor mean for N-insertions. Productive status was seen about 87% or about 30% of the time for most TCR beta V segments in an earlier analysis. A later analysis associated 16,951 TCR beta sequences with HLA alleles at a 0.05 false discovery rate.

The PCR ran on 60 Vbeta and 13 Jbeta primers. Clones were sequenced by immunoSEQ multiplex PCR, and TCRdb holds only the in-frame ones, with some missing. Of some 150,000 clones listed, roughly four fifths are singletons. Details on this clone: The antigen is undetermined.

This TCR came from a woman between 35 and 50 years old in good health and CMV-seronegative. Sequencing used PBMCs.

The CDR3 bases are TGTGCCAGCAGCCGGGGACAGCTTAATGAAAAACTGTTTTTT. Protein: CASSRGQLNEKLFF. This chain joins TRBV5-5 and TRBJ1-4; 7 bases align to TRBD1. Losses at the gene ends were 4 bases for V and 4 bases for J; bases not matched to a gene: 4. Germline loops: CDR1 SGHKS, CDR2 YYEKEE (reference sequence). This CDR3 comprises 14 residues.